One sample yielded the 20 T cell receptor beta chains listed below, sequenced in a study of post-analysis software for immune sequencing data. General study points: Roughly 5 TRBV segments occurring more often in patients than controls included TRBV5-6, TRBV5-1 and TRBV20-1.

Carried by the TCR beta cDNA libraries were unique molecular identifiers. From the PCR reads, TCRdb called clonotypes with MiXCR, one entry per CDR3 protein. The sample lists roughly 800,000 distinct CDR3 sequences; 35% to 55% were seen once. Their antigens remain unidentified. Sample: blood. The origin of the receptors is a girl aged 5 to 17 with multiple sclerosis.

The chain couples TRBV6-5 to TRBJ2-5; D not certain. The better agreement between TRBJ2-7 and the DNA end casts doubt on the J call. Looked up from germline, CDR1 is MNHEY and CDR2 is SVGAGI. The CDR3 contains 17 residues. CDR3 nucleotide sequence: TGTGCCAGCAGTTCCGTCCGTTTCAGAAAAACCACCCACGAGCAGTACTTC. It encodes CASSSVRFRKTTHEQYF.

This chain uses TRBV12-3 or TRBV12-4 with TRBJ2-3; 10 positions agree with TRBD2. V gave up 7 bases and J gave up 0 bases; unmatched junction bases: 4. The CDR3 loop spans 15 amino acids. CDR3 DNA: TGTGCCAGCACTACTAGCGGGACCAGCACAGATACGCAGTATTTT. It encodes CASTTSGTSTDTQYF.

The V and J genes are TRBV7-3 and TRBJ1-2, with D uncertain. This CDR3 spans 13 amino acids. Trimming shortened V by 5 bases and J by 5 bases, and 12 bases separated the two germline ends. Germline CDR1 reads SGHTA; CDR2 reads FQGTGA. CDR3 sequence (DNA): TGTGCCAGCAGCCCTTCCCCCGGGTATGGCTACACCTTC. This gives the protein CASSPSPGYGYTF.

The J gene is TRBJ2-3, the V gene TRBV7-9; D unresolved. CDR3 length: 14 amino acids. CDR1 and CDR2 (germline): SEHNR, FQNEAQ (reference sequence). V lost 4 bases and J 2 bases, leaving 10 bases between the germline ends. For the CDR3, the DNA is TGTGCCAGCAGCTCGGACGGTTACACAGATACGCAGTATTTT. Its protein is CASSSDGYTDTQYF.

The genes are TRBV7-6 and TRBJ2-3; 7 bases line up with TRBD2. The CDR3 is made up of 15 amino acids. With 3 bases clipped from V and 2 bases from J, the junction kept 5 bases outside the gene matches. The germline V gene has CDR1 SGHVS and CDR2 FNYEAQ. The CDR3 spells CASSFGGSYTDTQYF. The CDR3, as DNA: TGTGCCAGCAGCTTCGGCGGGAGCTACACAGATACGCAGTATTTT.

The V and J genes are TRBV7-2 and TRBJ2-3; D is possibly TRBD1 (7 bases). The CDR3 runs to 15 residues. The V gene lost 7 bases and the J gene lost 4 bases, with 18 bases spanning the gap. Germline lookup yields CDR1 SGHTA and CDR2 FQGNSA. CDR3 protein: CASTPGARGADTQYF. CDR3 in DNA: TGTGCCAGCACCCCAGGGGCCAGGGGGGCAGATACGCAGTATTTT.

This chain uses TRBV7-2 with TRBJ2-1; 9 nucleotides align to TRBD2. Per the germline V gene, CDR1 is SGHTA and CDR2 is FQGNSA. This CDR3 spans 18 amino acids. Unmatched junction bases numbered 16, after V lost 4 bases and J lost 6 bases. DNA of the CDR3: TGTGCCAGCAGCTCCAGAACTAGCGGGTCACCCTTGGGCAATGAGCAGTTCTTC. Protein: CASSSRTSGSPLGNEQFF.

This clonotype has more than one count but fewer than ten. The V call is TRBV25-1, the J call TRBJ2-3, with D perhaps matching TRBD2 (5 bases). V lost 6 bases, J lost 2 bases, and 15 bases lay in between. Germline assignment: CDR1 MGHDK and CDR2 SYGVNS. This CDR3 comprises 15 residues. CDR3 region: CASRSSADLTDTQYF. CDR3 coding DNA: TGTGCCAGCAGGTCCTCAGCGGACCTCACAGATACGCAGTATTTT.

The table lists this clonotype with a few counts. The rearrangement uses TRBV15 and TRBJ2-5; D perhaps matches TRBD1 (5 bases). The germline V gene encodes CDR1 LNHNV and CDR2 YYDKDF (reference sequence). The V end lost 1 base, the J end lost 4 bases, and 10 bases lay between the germline ends. The CDR3 extends over 14 amino acids. DNA for the CDR3: TGTGCCACCAGCAGAGGGGCAGGGCCAGAGACCCAGTACTTC. Translating it yields CATSRGAGPETQYF.

The rearrangement joins TRBV27 to TRBJ2-4, with 8 bases aligning to TRBD2. The DNA end is a closer match to TRBJ2-7, so the J assignment may be wrong. Germline loops: CDR1 MNHEY, CDR2 SMNVEV (reference sequence). This CDR3 has 14 amino acids. The CDR3 DNA is TGTGCCAGCAGCCCAGGACTAGCTTACTACGAGCAGTACTTC. Protein product: CASSPGLAYYEQYF.

The chain uses TRBV6-2 or TRBV6-3 and TRBJ2-7; D possibly corresponds to TRBD2 (5 bases). Germline V gene data show CDR1 as MNHEY and CDR2 as SVGEGT. The CDR3 sequence is 12 residues long. The V and J ends lost 4 bases and 3 bases respectively, with 7 bases between them. In DNA, the CDR3 is TGTGCCAGCAGTTCTAGCCACTACGAGCAGTACTTC. Protein sequence: CASSSSHYEQYF.

This chain uses TRBV20-1 with TRBJ2-1; 7 positions match TRBD2. There are 14 residues in the CDR3. Germline V lookup: CDR1 DFQATT, CDR2 SNEGSKA (reference sequence). V gave up 0 bases and J gave up 11 bases; unmatched junction bases: 10. The CDR3 region is CSARDQETSPQQFF. CDR3 in DNA: TGCAGTGCTAGAGATCAGGAGACTAGCCCCCAGCAGTTCTTC.

Comment on this clonotype: The junction differs from germline at one of its ends, possibly a read error. The V and J genes are TRBV4-2 and TRBJ1-2; possible D gene TRBD1, 5 bases. The germline V gene has CDR1 LGHNA and CDR2 YNFKEQ. This CDR3 is built from 14 residues. CDR3 amino acids: CASNQAIRDYGYTF. CDR3 nucleotides: TGTGCCAGCAACCAAGCAATCAGGGACTATGGCTACACCTTC.

The CDR3, as DNA: TGCGCCAGCAGCCTGGAAGGAGGCCTAGCGGGAGGCAGCTCCTACAATGAGCAGTTCTTC. Encoded protein: CASSLEGGLAGGSSYNEQFF. The genes are TRBV5-1 and TRBJ2-1, with TRBD2 identical over 11 bases. Germline V CDR1 and CDR2: SGHRS, YFSETQ. Trimming removed 4 bases from V and 0 bases from J; junction bases left unmatched: 15. This CDR3 region has 20 residues. Together with reference TRBV5-1 and TRBJ2-1, the CDR3 gives the full variable domain: KAGVTQTPRYLIKTRGQQVTLSCSPISGHRSVSWYQQTPGQGLQFLFEYFSETQRNKGNFPGRFSGRQFSNSRSEMNVSTLELGDSALYLCASSLEGGLAGGSSYNEQFFGPGTRLTVL.

This clonotype has a handful of counts. The rearrangement joins TRBV7-9 to TRBJ2-3; D is unresolved. V was cut by 5 bases and J by 4 bases, with 10 bases left in between. The germline V gene has CDR1 SEHNR and CDR2 FQNEAQ (reference sequence). This CDR3 comprises 13 residues. The DNA for the CDR3 is TGTGCCAGCAGCCCCGGTCACGCAGATACGCAGTATTTT. Translated, it gives CASSPGHADTQYF.

The V call is TRBV7-8, the J call TRBJ2-5; tentatively, D is TRBD1 or TRBD2 (6 bases each). Germline CDR1 and CDR2: SGHVS and FQNEAQ. Trimming pared 1 base from V and 11 bases from J, leaving 20 bases between. The CDR3 has 15 amino acids. The CDR3 bases are TGTGCCAGCAGCTTAGAGGAGGGGGGTCGGAATGAGCAGTACTTC. This codes for CASSLEEGGRNEQYF. The variable domain in full, with the rest retrieved from reference TRBV7-8 and TRBJ2-5, is GAGVSQSPRYKVAKRGQDVALRCDPISGHVSLFWYQQALGQGPEFLTYFQNEAQLDKSGLPSDRFFAERPEGSVSTLKIQRTQQEDSAVYLCASSLEEGGRNEQYFGPGTRLLVL.

This rearrangement joins TRBV20-1 to TRBJ2-7, with D maybe TRBD2 (6 bases). The CDR3 has 14 amino acids. Germline lookup yields CDR1 DFQATT and CDR2 SNEGSKA (reference sequence). V was cut by 3 bases and J by 3 bases, with 15 bases left in between. CDR3: CSASSPSEYYEQYF. In DNA, the CDR3 is TGCAGTGCTAGCAGCCCTAGCGAATACTACGAGCAGTACTTC.

This clonotype appeared a single time. The J gene is TRBJ2-5, the V gene TRBV14, with 8 bases lining up with TRBD1. The J segment lost 3 bases and the V segment lost 0 bases, leaving 6 bases of the junction unmatched. The CDR3 loop spans 16 amino acids. Per germline, CDR1 SGHDN and CDR2 FVKESK. As DNA, the CDR3 is TGTGCCAGCAGCCAAGATCGGGACAGGAGTAAAGAGACCCAGTACTTC. This translates into CASSQDRDRSKETQYF.

In this sample, this clonotype turned up a few times. The chain combines TRBV5-1 with TRBJ2-3; 10 positions agree with TRBD2. V lost 5 bases to trimming and J lost 5 bases; unmatched junction nucleotides: 11. This CDR3 spans 16 amino acids. Germline V gene lookup returns CDR1 SGHRS and CDR2 YFSETQ. The DNA of the CDR3 is TGCGCCAGCAGGAGGAGCGGGAGGGCCATTGGAGATACGCAGTATTTT. It translates to CASRRSGRAIGDTQYF.

The chain links TRBV20-1 to TRBJ1-2; TRBD1 matches 7 bases. This CDR3 comprises 17 residues. After removal of 0 bases from V and 1 base from J, the junction contained 11 bases not matched to a gene. Germline loops: CDR1 DFQATT, CDR2 SNEGSKA (reference sequence). The chain's CDR3 is CSARDRDRAVFNYGYTF. The CDR3 DNA is TGCAGTGCTAGAGATCGAGACAGGGCGGTCTTTAACTATGGCTACACCTTC.